These 14 T cell receptor beta chains were sequenced from one sample in a study of cytomegalovirus exposure and HLA in healthy donors. The PCR was carried out with 60 Vbeta primers and 13 Jbeta primers. Profiled with immunoSEQ multiplex PCR; TCRdb holds only in-frame clones, not every one. The sample contains approximately 53,000 clones, around 82% of which appear only once. Input material: PBMCs. The receptors derive from a man younger than 45 in good health and CMV-seropositive.

The V and J genes are TRBV28 and TRBJ2-7; D is uncertain. The V end lost 6 bases, the J end lost 3 bases, and 21 bases lay between the germline ends. This CDR3 is built from 16 residues. CDR1 MDHEN and CDR2 SYDVKM come from the germline V gene. The CDR3 spells CASSWNPVSRNYEQYF. The DNA for the CDR3 is TGTGCCAGCAGCTGGAACCCCGTGTCCAGGAACTACGAGCAGTACTTC.

The V gene is TRBV5-4, the J gene TRBJ1-4; TRBD1 matches 9 bases. The length of the CDR3 is 13 residues. In germline, CDR1 is SGHNT, CDR2 YYREEE (reference sequence). The V gene end was trimmed by 4 bases and the J gene end by 8 bases; junction bases not matched to a gene: 3. CDR3 sequence reads: CASSKQGAEKLFF. CDR3 bases: TGTGCCAGCAGCAAACAGGGGGCCGAAAAACTGTTTTTT.

This clone came up once. The chain links TRBV9 to TRBJ2-3; TRBD2 might be the D (6 bases). V shed 4 bases and J shed 4 bases, with 13 bases lying between them. CDR1 is SGDLS, CDR2 YYNGEE, per germline. The CDR3 covers 14 residues. This CDR3 is CASSLRLGADTQYF. The DNA for the CDR3 is TGTGCCAGCAGCTTAAGACTAGGCGCAGATACGCAGTATTTT.

The rearrangement links TRBV5-5 to TRBJ2-7, with 8 bases aligning to TRBD2. The trim removed 3 bases at V and 6 bases at J, leaving 11 bases unmatched. This CDR3 region has 15 residues. Germline loops: CDR1 SGHKS, CDR2 YYEKEE (reference sequence). This CDR3 reads CASSWTGTSNSEQYF. The CDR3 DNA sequence: TGTGCCAGCAGCTGGACCGGGACTAGTAATTCCGAGCAGTACTTC.

J is TRBJ1-1 and V is TRBV12-5; D possibly corresponds to TRBD1 (6 bases). Germline V CDR1 and CDR2: LGHNT, FRNRAP. There are 15 residues in the CDR3. Between the trimmed V and J ends, which lost 1 base and 4 bases, there was a span of 13 bases. Here the CDR3 reads CASGLDRVWGTEAFF. The DNA of the CDR3 is TGTGCTAGTGGTTTGGACAGGGTATGGGGCACTGAAGCTTTCTTT.

This clone was seen more than once but under ten times. This chain uses TRBV30 with TRBJ1-1, with D unresolved. Between the trimmed V and J ends, which lost 0 bases and 5 bases, there was a span of 7 bases. This CDR3 is built from 12 residues. Per germline, CDR1 GTSNPN and CDR2 SVGIG (reference sequence). The CDR3 nucleotides read TGTGCCTGGAGTGTAGGCGGAACTGAAGCTTTCTTT. Translating it yields CAWSVGGTEAFF.

There are a few counts of this clone. This chain uses TRBV6-5 with TRBJ1-2; 8 bases line up with TRBD1. The V and J ends lost 6 bases and 8 bases, in that order; junction bases with no gene match: 5. This CDR3 spans 12 amino acids. Germline CDR1 and CDR2: MNHEY and SVGAGI. In DNA, the CDR3 is TGTGCCAGCAGGCCTGACAGGGGCGGCTACACCTTC. This gives the protein CASRPDRGGYTF.

Remarks on this clone: This same CDR3 is encoded by further DNA sequences in the sample. The CDR3 nucleotides read TGTGCCAGCAGCGTACTCGGGACAGTCCAAGAGACCCAGTACTTC. It specifies CASSVLGTVQETQYF. V gene TRBV9 combines with J gene TRBJ2-5, with TRBD1 matching over 7 bases. This CDR3 region has 15 residues. Per the germline V gene, CDR1 is SGDLS and CDR2 is YYNGEE. The J segment lost 1 base and the V segment lost 1 base, leaving 4 bases of the junction unmatched.

The V gene is TRBV9, the J gene TRBJ2-5, with 13 positions matching TRBD2. Germline CDR1 reads SGDLS; CDR2 reads YYNGEE. The CDR3 is 16 amino acids. V shed 3 bases and J 3 bases; nucleotides not matched to a gene: 5. The CDR3 DNA reads as TGTGCCAGCAGCGCCGAAGGACTAGCGGGGGAAGAGACCCAGTACTTC. Its translation: CASSAEGLAGEETQYF.

This clone has more than one count but fewer than ten. This chain links TRBV27 with TRBJ1-5; no clear D gene. Germline CDR1 reads MNHEY; CDR2 reads SMNVEV (reference sequence). The CDR3 runs to 13 residues. The V end was cut by 4 bases, the J end by 1 base, with 5 bases between. CDR3 amino acids: CASSYQSNQPQHF. DNA for the CDR3: TGTGCCAGCAGTTATCAAAGCAATCAGCCCCAGCATTTT.

The rearrangement joins TRBV10-3 to TRBJ1-2; no clear D gene. Per germline, CDR1 ENHRY and CDR2 SYGVKD. The CDR3 is made up of 13 amino acids. The V and J ends lost 0 bases and 7 bases respectively, with 9 bases between them. CDR3 protein: CAISESNSVGYTF. The CDR3 nucleotides read TGTGCCATCAGTGAGTCGAATTCAGTTGGCTACACCTTC.

This clone appeared a few times. In nucleotides, the CDR3 is TGTGCCAGCAGTGTCGGAGGGGACACCGGGGAGCTGTTTTTT. This codes for CASSVGGDTGELFF. V and J are TRBV6-1 and TRBJ2-2; D may be TRBD2 (6 bases). The CDR3 sequence is 14 residues long. V lost 4 bases to trimming and J lost 3 bases, with 9 bases between them. The germline V gene has CDR1 MNHNS and CDR2 SASEGT.

V is TRBV7-9 and J is TRBJ2-1, with 8 bases identical to TRBD2. The trim removed 6 bases at V and 0 bases at J, leaving 13 bases unmatched. CDR3 size: 18 residues. From germline, CDR1 is SEHNR and CDR2 FQNEAQ (reference sequence). In DNA form, the CDR3 reads TGTGCCAGCAGTCCGGTAGGGCTAGCGGGCCTCTCCTACAATGAGCAGTTCTTC. Protein sequence: CASSPVGLAGLSYNEQFF.

V is TRBV20-1 and J is TRBJ1-1; weak D call: TRBD1 (6 bases). Trimming shortened V by 3 bases and J by 6 bases, and 8 bases separated the two germline ends. Germline V CDR1 and CDR2: DFQATT, SNEGSKA (reference sequence). This CDR3 is built from 11 residues. The CDR3 spells CSARRQAEAFF. The CDR3 nucleotides read TGCAGTGCTAGGCGACAGGCTGAAGCTTTCTTT.